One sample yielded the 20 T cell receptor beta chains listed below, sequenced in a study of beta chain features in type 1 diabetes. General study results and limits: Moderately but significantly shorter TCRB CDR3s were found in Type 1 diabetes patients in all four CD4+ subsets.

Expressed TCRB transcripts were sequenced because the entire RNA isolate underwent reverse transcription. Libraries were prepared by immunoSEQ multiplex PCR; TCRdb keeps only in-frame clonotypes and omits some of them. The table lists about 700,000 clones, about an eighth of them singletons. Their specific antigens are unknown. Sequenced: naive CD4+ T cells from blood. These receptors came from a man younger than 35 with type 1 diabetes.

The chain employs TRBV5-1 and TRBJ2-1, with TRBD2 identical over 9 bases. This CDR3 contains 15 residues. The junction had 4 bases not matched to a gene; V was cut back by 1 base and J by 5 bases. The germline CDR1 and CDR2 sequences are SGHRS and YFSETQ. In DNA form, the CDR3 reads TGCGCCAGCAGCTTGCAGCGGGGGGCCAACAATGAGCAGTTCTTC. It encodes CASSLQRGANNEQFF. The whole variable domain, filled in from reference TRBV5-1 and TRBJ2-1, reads KAGVTQTPRYLIKTRGQQVTLSCSPISGHRSVSWYQQTPGQGLQFLFEYFSETQRNKGNFPGRFSGRQFSNSRSEMNVSTLELGDSALYLCASSLQRGANNEQFFGPGTRLTVL.

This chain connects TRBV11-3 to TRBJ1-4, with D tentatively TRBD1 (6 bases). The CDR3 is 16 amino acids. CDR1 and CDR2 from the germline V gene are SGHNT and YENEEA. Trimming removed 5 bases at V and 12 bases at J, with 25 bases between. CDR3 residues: CASSPSPTGRGKELFF. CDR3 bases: TGTGCCAGCAGCCCCTCACCGACAGGTCGGGGTAAAGAACTGTTTTTT. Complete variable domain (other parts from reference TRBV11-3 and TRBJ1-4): EAGVVQSPRYKIIEKKQPVAFWCNPISGHNTLYWYLQNLGQGPELLIRYENEEAVDDSQLPKDRFSAERLKGVDSTLKIQPAELGDSAVYLCASSPSPTGRGKELFFGSGTQLSVL.

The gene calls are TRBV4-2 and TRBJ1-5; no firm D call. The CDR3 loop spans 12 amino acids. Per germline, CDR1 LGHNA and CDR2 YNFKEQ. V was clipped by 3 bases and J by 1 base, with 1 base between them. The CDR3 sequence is CASSQSNQPQHF. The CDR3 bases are TGTGCCAGCAGCCAGAGCAATCAGCCCCAGCATTTT.

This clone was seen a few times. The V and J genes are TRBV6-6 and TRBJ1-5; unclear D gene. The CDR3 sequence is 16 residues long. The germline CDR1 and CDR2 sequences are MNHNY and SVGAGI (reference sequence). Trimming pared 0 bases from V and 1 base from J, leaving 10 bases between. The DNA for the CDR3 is TGTGCCAGCAGTTACTCGATGGTGGCCAGCAATCAGCCCCAGCATTTT. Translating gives CASSYSMVASNQPQHF.

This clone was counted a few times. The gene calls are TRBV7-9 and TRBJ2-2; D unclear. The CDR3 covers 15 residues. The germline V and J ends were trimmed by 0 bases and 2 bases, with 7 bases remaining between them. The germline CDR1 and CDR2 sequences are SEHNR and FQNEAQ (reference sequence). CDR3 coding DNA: TGTGCCAGCAGCTTAGCGTCCGGAAACACCGGGGAGCTGTTTTTT. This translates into CASSLASGNTGELFF.

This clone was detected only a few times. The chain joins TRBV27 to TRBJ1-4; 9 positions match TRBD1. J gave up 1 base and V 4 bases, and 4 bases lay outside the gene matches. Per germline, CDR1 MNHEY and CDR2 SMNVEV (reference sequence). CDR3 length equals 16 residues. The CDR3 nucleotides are TGTGCCAGCAGTTCCCGGGACAGGGAAACTAATGAAAAACTGTTTTTT. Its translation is CASSSRDRETNEKLFF.

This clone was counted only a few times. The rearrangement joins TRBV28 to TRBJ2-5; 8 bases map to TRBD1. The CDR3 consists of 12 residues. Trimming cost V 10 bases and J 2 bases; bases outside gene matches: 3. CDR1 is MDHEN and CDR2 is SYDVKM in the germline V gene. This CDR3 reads CATRTGQETQYF. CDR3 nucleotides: TGTGCCACCAGGACAGGGCAAGAGACCCAGTACTTC.

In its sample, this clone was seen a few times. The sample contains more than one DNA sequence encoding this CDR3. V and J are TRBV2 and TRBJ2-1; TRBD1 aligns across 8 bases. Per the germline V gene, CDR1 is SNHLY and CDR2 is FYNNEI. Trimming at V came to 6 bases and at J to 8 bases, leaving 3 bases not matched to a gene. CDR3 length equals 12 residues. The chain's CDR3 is CASSGQGYEQFF. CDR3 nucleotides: TGTGCCAGCAGCGGACAGGGTTATGAGCAGTTCTTC.

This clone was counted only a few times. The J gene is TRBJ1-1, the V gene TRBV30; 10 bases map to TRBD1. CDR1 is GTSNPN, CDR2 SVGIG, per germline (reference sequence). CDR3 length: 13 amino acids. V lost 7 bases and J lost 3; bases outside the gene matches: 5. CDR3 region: CASPGTGDTEAFF. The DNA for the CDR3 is TGTGCCTCCCCAGGGACAGGGGACACTGAAGCTTTCTTT.

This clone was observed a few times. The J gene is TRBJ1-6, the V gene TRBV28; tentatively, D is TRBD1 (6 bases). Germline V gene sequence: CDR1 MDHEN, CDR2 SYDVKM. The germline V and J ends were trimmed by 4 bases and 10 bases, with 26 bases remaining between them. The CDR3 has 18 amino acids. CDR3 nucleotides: TGTGCCAGCAGTTCTCAGCCCAGGGGAGGGTGGTCAAACTCACCCCTCCACTTT. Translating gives CASSSQPRGGWSNSPLHF.

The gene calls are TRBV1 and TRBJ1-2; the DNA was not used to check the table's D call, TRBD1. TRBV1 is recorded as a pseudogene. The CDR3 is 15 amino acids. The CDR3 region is CTSSQIRGLDYGYTF. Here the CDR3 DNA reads TGCACCAGCAGCCAAATCAGGGGGCTTGACTATGGCTACACCTTC.

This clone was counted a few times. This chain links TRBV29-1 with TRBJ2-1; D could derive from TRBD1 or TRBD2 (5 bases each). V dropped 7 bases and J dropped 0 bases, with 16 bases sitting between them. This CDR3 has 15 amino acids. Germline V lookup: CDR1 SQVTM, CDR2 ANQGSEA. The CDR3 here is CSGGTVRSSYNEQFF. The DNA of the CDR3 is TGCAGCGGGGGGACGGTCAGGAGCTCCTACAATGAGCAGTTCTTC.

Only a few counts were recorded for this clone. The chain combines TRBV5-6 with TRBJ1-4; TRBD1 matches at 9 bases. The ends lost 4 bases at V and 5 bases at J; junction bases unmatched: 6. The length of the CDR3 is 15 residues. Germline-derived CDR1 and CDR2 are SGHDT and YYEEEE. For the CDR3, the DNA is TGTGCCAGCAGCCAGAGGGGGACAGGGAATGAAAAACTGTTTTTT. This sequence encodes CASSQRGTGNEKLFF.

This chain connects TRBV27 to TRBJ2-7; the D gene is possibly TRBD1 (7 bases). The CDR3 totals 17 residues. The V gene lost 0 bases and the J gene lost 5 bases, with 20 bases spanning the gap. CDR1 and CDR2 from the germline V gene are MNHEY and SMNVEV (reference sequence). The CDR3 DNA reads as TGTGCCAGCAGTTTATCCGGGCGCGGGACAGTTCTTGACGAGCAGTACTTC. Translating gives CASSLSGRGTVLDEQYF.

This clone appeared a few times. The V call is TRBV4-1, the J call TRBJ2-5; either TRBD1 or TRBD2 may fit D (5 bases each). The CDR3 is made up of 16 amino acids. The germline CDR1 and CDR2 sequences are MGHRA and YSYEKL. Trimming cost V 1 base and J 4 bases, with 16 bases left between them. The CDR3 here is CASSQVPGTPGETQYF. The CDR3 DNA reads TGCGCCAGCAGCCAAGTTCCCGGGACCCCGGGAGAGACCCAGTACTTC.

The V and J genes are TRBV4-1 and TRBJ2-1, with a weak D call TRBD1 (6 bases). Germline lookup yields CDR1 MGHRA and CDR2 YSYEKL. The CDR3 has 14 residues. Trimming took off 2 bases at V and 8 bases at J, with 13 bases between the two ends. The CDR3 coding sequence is TGCGCCAGCAGCCAACGAACAGGGAGCGATGAGCAGTTCTTC. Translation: CASSQRTGSDEQFF.

DNA for the CDR3: TGTGCCTGGAATACAGGGACTGTTCCTGAAGCTTTCTTT. This codes for CAWNTGTVPEAFF. V and J are TRBV30 and TRBJ1-1, with D perhaps matching TRBD1 (6 bases). The germline V and J ends were trimmed by 4 bases and 6 bases, with 15 bases remaining between them. Looked up from germline, CDR1 is GTSNPN and CDR2 is SVGIG (reference sequence). The CDR3 totals 13 residues. The variable domain in full, completed from reference TRBV30 and TRBJ1-1, reads SQTIHQWPATLVQPVGSPLSLECTVEGTSNPNLYWYRQAAGRGLQLLFYSVGIGQISSEVPQNLSASRPQDRQFILSSKKLLLSDSGFYLCAWNTGTVPEAFFGQGTRLTVV.

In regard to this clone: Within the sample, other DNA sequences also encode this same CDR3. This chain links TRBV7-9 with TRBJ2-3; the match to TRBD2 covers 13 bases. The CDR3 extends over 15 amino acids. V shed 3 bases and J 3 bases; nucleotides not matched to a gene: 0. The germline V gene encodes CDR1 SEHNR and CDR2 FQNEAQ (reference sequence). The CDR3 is CASSLGLAGTDTQYF. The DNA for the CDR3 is TGTGCCAGCAGCTTGGGACTAGCGGGGACAGATACGCAGTATTTT.

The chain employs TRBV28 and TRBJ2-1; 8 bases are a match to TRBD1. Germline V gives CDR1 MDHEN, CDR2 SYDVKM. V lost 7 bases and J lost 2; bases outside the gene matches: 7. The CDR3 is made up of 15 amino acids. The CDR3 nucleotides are TGTGCCAGCACTACTGACAGGGGCACCTACAATGAGCAGTTCTTC. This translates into CASTTDRGTYNEQFF.

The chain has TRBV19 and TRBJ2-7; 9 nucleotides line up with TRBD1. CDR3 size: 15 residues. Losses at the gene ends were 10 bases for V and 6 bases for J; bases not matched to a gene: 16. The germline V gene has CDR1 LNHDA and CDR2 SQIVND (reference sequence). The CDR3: CATRTGDSNLGEQYF. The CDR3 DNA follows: TGTGCCACTCGGACAGGGGACAGTAATCTGGGCGAGCAGTACTTC.